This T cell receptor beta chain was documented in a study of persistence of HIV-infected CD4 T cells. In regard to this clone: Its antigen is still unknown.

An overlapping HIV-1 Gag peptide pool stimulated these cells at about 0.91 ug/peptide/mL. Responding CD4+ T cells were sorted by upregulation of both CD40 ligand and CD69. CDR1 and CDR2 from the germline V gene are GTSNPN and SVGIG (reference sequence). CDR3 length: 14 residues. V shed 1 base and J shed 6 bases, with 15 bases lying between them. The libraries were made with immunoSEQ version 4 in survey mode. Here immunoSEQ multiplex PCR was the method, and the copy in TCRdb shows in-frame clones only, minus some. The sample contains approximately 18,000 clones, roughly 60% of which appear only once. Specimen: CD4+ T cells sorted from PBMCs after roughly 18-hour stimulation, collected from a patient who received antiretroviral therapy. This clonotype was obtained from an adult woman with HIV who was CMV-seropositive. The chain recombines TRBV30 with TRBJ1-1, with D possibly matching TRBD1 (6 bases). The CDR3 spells CAWSAGQRAPEAFF. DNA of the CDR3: TGTGCCTGGAGTGCCGGACAGCGAGCACCTGAAGCTTTCTTT.